The rows below give T cell receptor beta chains drawn from one sample of a study of PD-1 blockade in classical Hodgkin lymphoma. Repertoires were generated with immunoSEQ multiplex PCR, while TCRdb's copy carries only in-frame clones and drops some. The data contain tens of thousands of clones, roughly four fifths of them singletons. Source: peripheral blood mononuclear cells (PBMCs), taken before the second cycle of nivolumab. These receptors all stem from a human donor with classical Hodgkin lymphoma. The CDR3 runs from the conserved cysteine through the conserved F or W. D genes are given only for firm matches. Only part of the rows carry a size: once, few, many, or a class if the clone is expanded.

.	TRBV4-3	TRBJ1-1	.	CASSHGTGRVGNTEAFF	TGCGCCAGCAGCCACGGAACAGGGAGAGTCGGGAACACTGAAGCTTTCTTT
.	TRBV10-3	TRBJ2-5	once	CAIRSDVETQYF	TGTGCCATCAGATCAGATGTGGAGACCCAGTACTTC
.	TRBV19	TRBJ1-5	.	CASSMMAGNQPQHF	TGTGCCAGTAGTATGATGGCGGGCAATCAGCCCCAGCATTTT
.	TRBV7-6	TRBJ1-3	.	CASSHLWRSWVSGNTIYF	TGTGCCAGCAGCCACTTATGGCGGTCATGGGTCTCTGGAAACACCATATATTTT
.	TRBV19	TRBJ2-1	.	CASSITGFSYNEQFF	TGTGCCAGTAGTATAACAGGGTTCTCCTACAATGAGCAGTTCTTC
TRBD1	TRBV6-5	TRBJ1-1	.	CASSYSGQSNTEAFF	TGTGCCAGCAGTTACTCGGGACAGTCGAACACTGAAGCTTTCTTT
.	TRBV11-1	TRBJ2-6	.	CASSLAVGESGANVLTF	TGTGCCAGCAGCTTAGCGGTTGGTGAATCTGGGGCCAACGTCCTGACTTTC
TRBD1	TRBV11-2	TRBJ2-7	.	CASSSDRVAYEQYF	TGTGCCAGCAGCTCGGACAGGGTCGCCTACGAGCAGTACTTC
TRBD1	TRBV4-3	TRBJ2-7	.	CASSSTIRGPYEQYF	TGCGCCAGCAGTTCAACCATCAGGGGGCCCTACGAGCAGTACTTC
.	TRBV20-1	TRBJ2-7	.	CSAPGSHEQYF	TGCAGTGCTCCCGGTAGCCACGAGCAGTACTTC
.	TRBV27	TRBJ2-5	.	CASSPTLAYQETQYF	TGTGCCAGCAGTCCTACCCTCGCGTACCAAGAGACCCAGTACTTC
.	TRBV27	TRBJ2-5	once	CASSEPGSQETQYF	TGTGCCAGCAGTGAGCCCGGGAGCCAAGAGACCCAGTACTTC
.	TRBV23-1	TRBJ1-1	.	CASSPGLRTPNTEAFF	TGCGCCAGCAGCCCAGGGTTACGGACACCGAACACTGAAGCTTTCTTT
.	TRBV4-1	TRBJ2-5	.	CASTLILMAPETQYF	TGCGCCAGCACCCTTATCCTTATGGCCCCCGAGACCCAGTACTTC
.	TRBV29-1	TRBJ2-2	.	CSVEGERARNTGELFF	TGCAGCGTTGAAGGAGAAAGGGCAAGAAACACCGGGGAGCTGTTTTTT
.	TRBV2	TRBJ1-2	.	CASRENWGRGSDGYTF	TGTGCCAGCAGGGAAAATTGGGGAAGGGGTTCGGATGGCTACACCTTC
.	TRBV19	TRBJ1-2	.	CASSIGGYYGYTF	TGTGCCAGTAGTATTGGGGGGTACTATGGCTACACCTTC
.	TRBV12-5	TRBJ2-1	.	CASGLVPSPFF	TGTGCTAGTGGTTTGGTTCCCAGCCCGTTCTTC
TRBD2	TRBV4-2	TRBJ2-5	.	CASSQVASGGYQETQYF	TGTGCCAGCAGCCAAGTAGCAAGCGGGGGGTACCAAGAGACCCAGTACTTC
TRBD2	TRBV7-2	TRBJ2-3	.	CASSDSLLSGGETDTQYF	TGTGCCAGCTCTGACTCCCTGTTGAGCGGGGGGGAAACAGATACGCAGTATTTT
.	TRBV4-3	TRBJ2-7	.	CASSLRESGYEQYF	TGCGCCAGCAGCCTCCGGGAGTCCGGCTACGAGCAGTACTTC
TRBD1	TRBV9	TRBJ1-3	once	CASSVEGADGNTIYF	TGTGCCAGCAGCGTAGAGGGGGCGGATGGAAACACCATATATTTT
TRBD2	TRBV11-2	TRBJ2-7	.	CASSVAYGGVAYEQYF	TGTGCCAGCAGCGTAGCGTACGGGGGGGTGGCCTACGAGCAGTACTTC
TRBD1	TRBV28	TRBJ2-7	once	CASSLTTGLSEQYF	TGTGCCAGCAGTTTAACGACAGGGTTGAGCGAGCAGTACTTC
.	TRBV5-6	TRBJ1-1	.	CASSPASGTEAFF	TGTGCCAGCAGCCCGGCAAGTGGCACTGAAGCTTTCTTT
TRBD1	TRBV4-1	TRBJ1-5	.	CASSQLQGAFQPQHF	TGCGCCAGCAGCCAATTACAGGGGGCTTTTCAGCCCCAGCATTTT
.	TRBV2	TRBJ1-5	.	CASSVGGMANQPQHF	TGTGCCAGCAGCGTGGGGGGGATGGCCAATCAGCCCCAGCATTTT
.	TRBV6-5	TRBJ1-1	.	CASSYSEANTEAFF	TGTGCCAGCAGTTACTCTGAAGCGAACACTGAAGCTTTCTTT
.	TRBV20-1	TRBJ1-1	few	CSARRDTEAFF	TGCAGTGCTAGACGGGACACTGAAGCTTTCTTT
.	TRBV10-3	TRBJ2-7	once	CAISESGYEQYF	TGTGCCATCAGTGAGTCTGGCTACGAGCAGTACTTC
TRBD1	TRBV5-1	TRBJ1-4	.	CASSSTGGAGEKLFF	TGCGCCAGCAGCTCCACAGGGGGCGCAGGTGAAAAACTGTTTTTT
.	TRBV4-1	TRBJ2-6	.	CASSQAGANVLTF	TGCGCCAGCAGCCAAGCTGGGGCCAACGTCCTGACTTTC
TRBD2	TRBV10-3	TRBJ2-1	.	CAAGGYDNEQFF	TGTGCCGCGGGGGGTTACGACAATGAGCAGTTCTTC
.	TRBV7-2	TRBJ2-7	.	CASSLGSADEQYF	TGTGCCAGCAGCTTAGGTTCGGCGGACGAGCAGTACTTC
.	TRBV7-9	TRBJ1-1	.	CASSFGGDTEAFF	TGTGCCAGCAGCTTTGGAGGGGACACTGAAGCTTTCTTT
.	TRBV4-3	TRBJ2-3	.	CASSQAARARTDTQYF	TGCGCCAGCAGCCAAGCAGCCAGGGCTCGCACAGATACGCAGTATTTT
TRBD2	TRBV9	TRBJ2-1	few	CASAPGILSGGYNEQFF	TGTGCCAGCGCGCCAGGCATCCTCAGCGGGGGGTACAATGAGCAGTTCTTC
.	TRBV28	TRBJ1-2	.	CASSWVGLEGYTF	TGTGCCAGCAGTTGGGTCGGGCTTGAAGGCTACACCTTC
.	TRBV10-2	TRBJ1-6	.	CASSGHLDSPLHF	TGCGCCAGCAGTGGACACCTAGATTCACCCCTCCACTTT
TRBD1	TRBV4-1	TRBJ2-1	.	CASSPGGGRNEQFF	TGCGCCAGCAGCCCAGGGGGCGGCCGCAATGAGCAGTTCTTC
TRBD1	TRBV7-2	TRBJ1-2	.	CASSPRTGRYGYTF	TGTGCCAGCAGCCCAAGGACAGGCCGCTATGGCTACACCTTC
.	TRBV7-2	TRBJ2-7	once	CASSGVQGLYEQYF	TGTGCCAGCAGCGGAGTGCAGGGACTCTACGAGCAGTACTTC
TRBD1	TRBV6-5	TRBJ1-5	.	CASSLFGGQGHQPQHF	TGTGCCAGCAGTTTATTTGGAGGACAGGGCCATCAGCCCCAGCATTTT
TRBD2	TRBV29-1	TRBJ2-2	.	CSVRRGGAGELFF	TGCAGCGTCAGACGGGGGGGCGCCGGGGAGCTGTTTTTT
.	TRBV2	TRBJ2-3	.	CASPLGGATDTQYF	TGTGCCAGCCCCTTGGGGGGGGCCACAGATACGCAGTATTTT
.	TRBV28	TRBJ1-5	once	CASSLRQGQRQPQHF	TGTGCCAGCAGTTTAAGGCAGGGGCAGCGTCAGCCCCAGCATTTT
.	TRBV5-1	TRBJ2-2	.	CASSSSSVRNTGELFF	TGCGCCAGCAGCTCCTCTAGCGTAAGGAACACCGGGGAGCTGTTTTTT
TRBD2	TRBV9	TRBJ2-3	.	CASSVEIAGAGTDTQYF	TGTGCCAGCAGCGTAGAAATAGCGGGGGCGGGCACAGATACGCAGTATTTT
.	TRBV13	TRBJ2-7	.	CASSWQGQEQYF	TGTGCCAGCAGCTGGCAGGGTCAGGAGCAGTACTTC
TRBD1	TRBV11-2	TRBJ2-5	.	CASSSTDRVRETQYF	TGTGCCAGCAGCTCAACGGACAGGGTCCGGGAGACCCAGTACTTC
.	TRBV7-9	TRBJ1-2	.	CASSLAYDGTYGYTF	TGTGCCAGCAGCTTAGCTTACGACGGAACCTATGGCTACACCTTC
TRBD1	TRBV4-2	TRBJ1-1	.	CASSQRDRSNTEAFF	TGTGCCAGCAGCCAGAGGGACAGGTCAAACACTGAAGCTTTCTTT
.	TRBV4-1	TRBJ2-7	.	CASSQDPGAGEQYF	TGCGCCAGCAGCCAAGATCCAGGGGCTGGCGAGCAGTACTTC
.	TRBV14	TRBJ1-1	few	CASSLYRKNTEAFF	TGTGCCAGCAGCCTTTACAGGAAGAACACTGAAGCTTTCTTT